These 6 T cell receptor beta chains were all obtained from the same sample, sequenced in a study of blood T cell repertoires in COVID-19. The repertoire was sequenced with immunoSEQ multiplex PCR; TCRdb's copy has only in-frame clones and lacks some. The top ten hold about 2.2% of the sample, which has around 300,000 clones, 80% to 90% seen once. The sequencing sample was made of PBMCs or T cells enriched from blood (not recorded which). These TCRs come from a woman between 18 and 29 years old who had recovered from COVID-19.

The chain employs TRBV18 and TRBJ1-2, with a weak D call TRBD1 (5 bases). From germline, CDR1 is KGHSH and CDR2 LQKENI. V was trimmed by 4 bases and J by 4 bases, leaving 13 bases between them. This CDR3 is 14 amino acids long. The CDR3 loop is CASSLMDKPYGYTF. DNA of the CDR3: TGTGCCAGCTCACTTATGGACAAGCCCTATGGCTACACCTTC.

The chain employs TRBV30 and TRBJ1-2, with TRBD1 identical over 7 bases. V was clipped by 8 bases and J by 3 bases; unmatched bases: 12. Looked up from germline, CDR1 is GTSNPN and CDR2 is SVGIG (reference sequence). The CDR3 covers 14 residues. The CDR3 DNA reads as TGTGCCGTTCTAAGGGACAGATCCGACTATGGCTACACCTTC. Its protein product is CAVLRDRSDYGYTF.

The chain couples TRBV30 to TRBJ1-5, with 7 bases identical to TRBD1. This CDR3 is built from 14 residues. Losses at the gene ends were 2 bases for V and 5 bases for J; bases not matched to a gene: 6. Germline-derived CDR1 and CDR2 are GTSNPN and SVGIG (reference sequence). This CDR3 reads CAWSTPRGHQPQHF. DNA of the CDR3: TGTGCCTGGAGTACACCAAGGGGGCATCAGCCCCAGCATTTT. The variable domain in full, completed from reference TRBV30 and TRBJ1-5, reads SQTIHQWPATLVQPVGSPLSLECTVEGTSNPNLYWYRQAAGRGLQLLFYSVGIGQISSEVPQNLSASRPQDRQFILSSKKLLLSDSGFYLCAWSTPRGHQPQHFGDGTRLSIL.

CDR3 nucleotides: TGTGCCAGCAAGTATGACAGGGCGTATGGCTACACCTTC. It codes for CASKYDRAYGYTF. The chain joins TRBV2 to TRBJ1-2; the match to TRBD1 covers 7 bases. V dropped 7 bases and J dropped 5; count of bases not matched to a gene: 7. The CDR3 consists of 13 residues. CDR1 is SNHLY and CDR2 is FYNNEI in the germline V gene.

The chain couples TRBV4-1 to TRBJ2-5, with 8 positions matching TRBD2. Per germline, CDR1 MGHRA and CDR2 YSYEKL. J gave up 5 bases and V 4 bases, and 9 bases lay outside the gene matches. This CDR3 contains 15 residues. CDR3 DNA: TGCGCCAGCAGCCGCATAGGGACTAGGGTTGAGACCCAGTACTTC. It translates to CASSRIGTRVETQYF.

This chain connects TRBV11-3 to TRBJ2-1; D might be TRBD2 (5 bases). The germline V gene encodes CDR1 SGHNT and CDR2 YENEEA. V was trimmed by 1 base and J by 9 bases, leaving 10 bases between them. CDR3 length equals 13 residues. This CDR3 is CASSLVRASEQFF. The CDR3 nucleotides read TGTGCCAGCAGCTTAGTGCGGGCTAGTGAGCAGTTCTTC. Combining the CDR3 with reference TRBV11-3 and TRBJ2-1 gives the whole variable domain EAGVVQSPRYKIIEKKQPVAFWCNPISGHNTLYWYLQNLGQGPELLIRYENEEAVDDSQLPKDRFSAERLKGVDSTLKIQPAELGDSAVYLCASSLVRASEQFFGPGTRLTVL.